The 26 T cell receptor beta chains listed next were all sequenced from one sample in a study of shared clonotypes between healthy human individuals. Sequencing was performed with immunoSEQ multiplex PCR; in TCRdb, only in-frame clones are kept and a portion is missing. The data contain under 550,000 clones, roughly 95% of them seen just once; the ten biggest clones take up approximately 0.06%. Sequences were obtained from naive CD4+ T cells sorted from blood. Documented subset: CD45RA+ positively selected. Receptors were obtained from a woman in her thirties in good health.

With respect to this clone: Within the sample, other DNA sequences also encode this same CDR3. The chain uses TRBV5-1 and TRBJ1-1; D is undetermined. The V gene's germline CDR1 is SGHRS and CDR2 YFSETQ. Trimming left V 0 bases short and J 7 bases short, with 4 bases between. The CDR3 consists of 11 residues. CDR3 region: CASSLEGEAFF. The CDR3 nucleotides read TGCGCCAGCAGCTTGGAAGGTGAAGCTTTCTTT. The variable domain in full, completed from reference TRBV5-1 and TRBJ1-1, reads KAGVTQTPRYLIKTRGQQVTLSCSPISGHRSVSWYQQTPGQGLQFLFEYFSETQRNKGNFPGRFSGRQFSNSRSEMNVSTLELGDSALYLCASSLEGEAFFGQGTRLTVV.

This chain connects TRBV28 to TRBJ2-2; TRBD2 matches 7 bases. The germline V gene encodes CDR1 MDHEN and CDR2 SYDVKM. The trim removed 3 bases at V and 2 bases at J, leaving 9 bases unmatched. This CDR3 comprises 17 residues. The CDR3 DNA reads TGTGCCAGCAGTTTCCCGGATCTAGCGGACAACACCGGGGAGCTGTTTTTT. Translated, it gives CASSFPDLADNTGELFF.

The rearrangement links TRBV10-3 to TRBJ2-5, with D perhaps being TRBD1 or TRBD2 (6 bases each). In germline, CDR1 is ENHRY, CDR2 SYGVKD. The V end was cut by 3 bases, the J end by 5 bases, with 16 bases between. The CDR3 runs to 15 residues. CDR3 protein: CAISDVWGAGETQYF. The CDR3, as DNA: TGTGCCATCAGTGATGTGTGGGGGGCCGGGGAGACCCAGTACTTC.

A few counts support this clone. The V and J genes are TRBV7-9 and TRBJ2-1; 8 nucleotides line up with TRBD1. J was trimmed by 2 bases and V by 5 bases; bases with no gene match: 8. The CDR3 length is 16 residues. CDR1 SEHNR and CDR2 FQNEAQ come from the germline V gene (reference sequence). Written as DNA, the CDR3 is TGTGCCAGCAGCGCGACCGGGACAGGTACCTACAATGAGCAGTTCTTC. It encodes CASSATGTGTYNEQFF.

The chain uses TRBV19 and TRBJ2-6, with D tentatively TRBD1 (6 bases). The CDR3 contains 18 residues. Trimming removed 6 bases from V and 1 base from J, with 19 bases in between. The germline gives CDR1 LNHDA, CDR2 SQIVND (reference sequence). CDR3 residues: CASRPGGRGRSGANVLTF. The CDR3 DNA is TGTGCCAGTAGACCAGGCGGCAGGGGTCGATCTGGGGCCAACGTCCTGACTTTC. The complete variable domain, with remaining parts taken from reference TRBV19 and TRBJ2-6, reads DGGITQSPKYLFRKEGQNVTLSCEQNLNHDAMYWYRQDPGQGLRLIYYSQIVNDFQKGDIAEGYSVSREKKESFPLTVTSAQKNPTAFYLCASRPGGRGRSGANVLTFGAGSRLTVL.

The chain joins TRBV5-8 to TRBJ1-3; D unclear. The CDR3 extends over 15 amino acids. Trimming left V 1 base short and J 0 bases short, with 8 bases between. Germline V gives CDR1 SGHTS, CDR2 YDEGEE. CDR3 nucleotide sequence: TGTGCCAGCAGCTTGAACGCGGGCTCTGGAAACACCATATATTTT. This encodes CASSLNAGSGNTIYF.

In this sample, this clone turned up once. V usage is TRBV7-8 and J usage is TRBJ1-3; D may be TRBD1 (6 bases). Germline CDR1 reads SGHVS; CDR2 reads FQNEAQ. The V end was cut by 5 bases, the J end by 0 bases, with 11 bases between. The CDR3 spans 15 residues. The CDR3 region is CASSLGAASGNTIYF. For the CDR3, the DNA is TGTGCCAGCAGCCTGGGGGCAGCCTCTGGAAACACCATATATTTT.

The chain has TRBV9 and TRBJ1-2, with D perhaps TRBD1 (6 bases). V was trimmed by 3 bases and J by 8 bases, leaving 23 bases between them. The CDR3 has 16 residues. The germline V gene has CDR1 SGDLS and CDR2 YYNGEE. This CDR3 is CASSAQQGPKGGGYTF. The CDR3 DNA reads TGTGCCAGCAGCGCACAACAGGGTCCGAAGGGGGGGGGCTACACCTTC.

The rearrangement links TRBV13 to TRBJ2-7, with a tentative D call TRBD1 (5 bases). Trimming removed 3 bases from V and 5 bases from J, with 14 bases in between. Germline CDR1 PRHDT, CDR2 FYEKMQ (reference sequence). CDR3 length: 14 residues. CDR3 sequence (DNA): TGTGCCAGCAGCTTTAGGGGCGCGATCCACGAGCAGTACTTC. It translates to CASSFRGAIHEQYF.

This chain joins TRBV6-1 and TRBJ2-7; TRBD2 is a possible D gene (6 bases). Germline V CDR1 and CDR2: MNHNS, SASEGT. CDR3 length equals 14 residues. V lost 0 bases, J lost 12 bases, and 18 bases lay in between. CDR3 loop: CASSEALGGDLSYF. The CDR3 DNA follows: TGTGCCAGCAGTGAAGCGCTGGGGGGAGACCTGTCGTACTTC.

The chain is built from TRBV19 and TRBJ2-2; tentative D call: TRBD2 (5 bases). Looked up from germline, CDR1 is LNHDA and CDR2 is SQIVND (reference sequence). The CDR3 is 15 residues long. With 7 bases removed from V and 3 bases from J, the gap between germline ends came to 15 bases. CDR3 nucleotide sequence: TGTGCCAGTACCAGAGATGGGAGTTACACCGGGGAGCTGTTTTTT. It is translated as CASTRDGSYTGELFF.

The V gene is TRBV11-2, the J gene TRBJ2-7, with D perhaps matching TRBD1 (6 bases). The length of the CDR3 is 15 residues. Germline values: CDR1 SGHAT, CDR2 FQNNGV. V was clipped by 3 bases and J by 2 bases, with 14 bases between them. The CDR3 sequence: CASSFGTHGPYEQYF. The CDR3 DNA reads TGTGCCAGCAGCTTTGGGACACACGGTCCCTACGAGCAGTACTTC.

The gene calls are TRBV18 and TRBJ1-4, with D hard to call. CDR1 and CDR2 from the germline V gene are KGHSH and LQKENI. The length of the CDR3 is 14 residues. V lost 4 bases to trimming and J lost 4 bases, with 10 bases between them. The CDR3 region is CASSHGVGNEKLFF. The CDR3, as DNA: TGTGCCAGCTCACACGGGGTTGGTAATGAAAAACTGTTTTTT.

The V and J genes are TRBV19 and TRBJ2-2; D remains unclear. The CDR3 has 14 amino acids. V shed 5 bases and J shed 1 base, with 8 bases lying between them. CDR1 LNHDA and CDR2 SQIVND come from the germline V gene (reference sequence). The CDR3 sequence is CASSPRRNTGELFF. Written as DNA, the CDR3 is TGTGCCAGTAGTCCCCGCCGGAACACCGGGGAGCTGTTTTTT. The full variable domain, its missing parts supplied by reference TRBV19 and TRBJ2-2, is DGGITQSPKYLFRKEGQNVTLSCEQNLNHDAMYWYRQDPGQGLRLIYYSQIVNDFQKGDIAEGYSVSREKKESFPLTVTSAQKNPTAFYLCASSPRRNTGELFFGEGSRLTVL.

The chain couples TRBV7-9 to TRBJ1-1; 8 nucleotides agree with TRBD1. Germline V gene lookup returns CDR1 SEHNR and CDR2 FQNEAQ (reference sequence). This CDR3 region has 18 residues. The junction had 20 bases not matched to a gene; V was cut back by 3 bases and J by 8 bases. DNA of the CDR3: TGTGCCAGCAGCTTGTGGGCATCCGGGCGGAACAGGGGGAGAGAAGCTTTCTTT. This gives the protein CASSLWASGRNRGREAFF.

The gene calls are TRBV25-1 and TRBJ2-7; D is unclear. The CDR3 length is 15 residues. The germline CDR1 and CDR2 sequences are MGHDK and SYGVNS. With 1 base removed from V and 3 bases from J, the gap between germline ends came to 13 bases. The CDR3 region is CASSEWKGIHYEQYF. The CDR3 DNA sequence: TGTGCCAGCAGTGAATGGAAGGGAATCCACTACGAGCAGTACTTC.

This clone is a singleton in its sample. Here the CDR3 reads CASSPRDLGGYNEQFF. The DNA of the CDR3 is TGTGCCAGCTCACCCCGGGACCTTGGGGGGTACAATGAGCAGTTCTTC. This chain connects TRBV18 to TRBJ2-1; TRBD2 might be the D (6 bases). From germline, CDR1 is KGHSH and CDR2 LQKENI. Trimming pared 3 bases from V and 4 bases from J, leaving 16 bases between. The CDR3 is 16 residues long. The entire variable domain, with the rest obtained from reference TRBV18 and TRBJ2-1, is as follows: NAGVMQNPRHLVRRRGQEARLRCSPMKGHSHVYWYRQLPEEGLKFMVYLQKENIIDESGMPKERFSAEFPKEGPSILRIQQVVRGDSAAYFCASSPRDLGGYNEQFFGPGTRLTVL.

A single count supports this clone. This sequence joins TRBV9 and TRBJ1-6; 7 nucleotides agree with TRBD1. Trimming at V came to 3 bases and at J to 9 bases, leaving 6 bases not matched to a gene. Germline values: CDR1 SGDLS, CDR2 YYNGEE. CDR3 length equals 14 residues. CDR3 in amino acids: CASSARQGTSPLHF. The DNA of the CDR3 is TGTGCCAGCAGCGCCAGACAGGGTACTTCACCCCTCCACTTT. Combining the CDR3 with reference TRBV9 and TRBJ1-6 gives the whole variable domain DSGVTQTPKHLITATGQRVTLRCSPRSGDLSVYWYQQSLDQGLQFLIQYYNGEERAKGNILERFSAQQFPDLHSELNLSSLELGDSALYFCASSARQGTSPLHFGNGTRLTVT.

This rearrangement joins TRBV2 to TRBJ2-7; 10 bases are a match to TRBD2. CDR3 length equals 14 residues. V shed 7 bases and J 6 bases; nucleotides not matched to a gene: 9. Per the germline V gene, CDR1 is SNHLY and CDR2 is FYNNEI. DNA of the CDR3: TGTGCCAGCAACCCGGGACTAGCGCCTGGCGAGCAGTACTTC. This codes for CASNPGLAPGEQYF.

This clone was counted a single time. The chain carries TRBV19 and TRBJ2-2, with D unclear. CDR1 is LNHDA, CDR2 SQIVND, per germline (reference sequence). The length of the CDR3 is 12 residues. V shed 4 bases and J shed 1 base, with 1 base lying between them. The CDR3 loop reads CASSKNTGELFF. In DNA, the CDR3 is TGTGCCAGTAGTAAGAACACCGGGGAGCTGTTTTTT.

The CDR3: CASMDRGRTEAFF. In DNA form, the CDR3 reads TGTGCCAGCATGGACAGGGGGCGCACTGAAGCTTTCTTT. The V and J genes are TRBV19 and TRBJ1-1; 11 nucleotides align to TRBD1. This CDR3 has 13 amino acids. V lost 9 bases and J lost 4; bases outside the gene matches: 4. Germline loops: CDR1 LNHDA, CDR2 SQIVND (reference sequence).

The gene calls are TRBV7-8 and TRBJ2-5, with TRBD2 matching 8 bases. The closer fit of TRBJ2-7 to the DNA end suggests the J call may be wrong. This CDR3 spans 16 amino acids. CDR1 is SGHVS, CDR2 FQNEAQ, per germline. The CDR3 sequence is CASSLSVGRAPYEQYF. CDR3 in DNA: TGTGCCAGCAGCTTATCAGTCGGGAGGGCACCCTACGAGCAGTACTTC.

The chain has TRBV13 and TRBJ2-5; 7 bases line up with TRBD1. The CDR3 runs to 12 residues. V shed 9 bases, J shed 5 bases, and the junction held 6 bases outside the gene matches. Germline V lookup: CDR1 PRHDT, CDR2 FYEKMQ (reference sequence). DNA for the CDR3: TGTGCCAGTCGACAGGGCGGCGAGACCCAGTACTTC. Its protein product is CASRQGGETQYF.

The chain links TRBV18 to TRBJ1-2, with TRBD1 as a possible D gene (5 bases). The CDR3 has 13 amino acids. Trimming took off 4 bases at V and 4 bases at J, with 10 bases between the two ends. CDR1 and CDR2 (germline): KGHSH, LQKENI. Here the CDR3 DNA reads TGTGCCAGCTCACAGGGGACCACCTATGGCTACACCTTC. Protein sequence: CASSQGTTYGYTF.

This sequence joins TRBV11-3 and TRBJ2-1, with TRBD2 identical over 12 bases. This CDR3 has 18 amino acids. Looked up from germline, CDR1 is SGHNT and CDR2 is YENEEA. V dropped 1 base and J dropped 5; count of bases not matched to a gene: 9. In DNA form, the CDR3 reads TGTGCCAGCAGCTTAGGATTGACTAGCGGGAGTAGGGACAATGAGCAGTTCTTC. It is translated as CASSLGLTSGSRDNEQFF.

The V gene is TRBV9, the J gene TRBJ1-2; 7 bases fit TRBD1. The junction had 11 bases not matched to a gene; V was cut back by 0 bases and J by 0 bases. Germline V lookup: CDR1 SGDLS, CDR2 YYNGEE. This CDR3 is 18 amino acids long. CDR3 protein: CASSVGTPRDRANYGYTF. CDR3 DNA sequence: TGTGCCAGCAGCGTAGGGACTCCGAGGGACAGAGCTAACTATGGCTACACCTTC.